This TCR beta chain is drawn from a study of Graves' ophthalmopathy and Graves' hyperthyroidism. Study-level results: Most expanded thyroid clonotypes above 0.001 frequency also appeared in blood. Prediction of ophthalmopathy progression reached about 65% sensitivity and around 72% specificity.

The authors amplified TCR beta CDR3 regions from RNA transcripts. After a first-round RT-PCR with HTBI primers, a second-round multiplex PCR was run. TCRdb reprocessed the multiplex PCR reads via MiXCR and lists one record per CDR3 protein. The profile shows 350,000 to 400,000 distinct CDR3 sequences, 15% of them singletons. The table lists this clonotype with many counts. No antigen is known for it. This TCR came from a young woman with stable Graves' hyperthyroidism. Material for sequencing was peripheral blood.

This CDR3 is CATSDPRTGTYEQYF. CDR3 nucleotides: TGTGCCACCAGTGATCCCAGGACAGGTACCTACGAGCAGTACTTC. The gene calls are TRBV24-1 and TRBJ2-7; TRBD1 matches 7 bases. Germline assignment: CDR1 KGHDR and CDR2 SFDVKD. Trimming at V came to 3 bases and at J to 2 bases, leaving 6 bases not matched to a gene. The CDR3 sequence is 15 residues long.